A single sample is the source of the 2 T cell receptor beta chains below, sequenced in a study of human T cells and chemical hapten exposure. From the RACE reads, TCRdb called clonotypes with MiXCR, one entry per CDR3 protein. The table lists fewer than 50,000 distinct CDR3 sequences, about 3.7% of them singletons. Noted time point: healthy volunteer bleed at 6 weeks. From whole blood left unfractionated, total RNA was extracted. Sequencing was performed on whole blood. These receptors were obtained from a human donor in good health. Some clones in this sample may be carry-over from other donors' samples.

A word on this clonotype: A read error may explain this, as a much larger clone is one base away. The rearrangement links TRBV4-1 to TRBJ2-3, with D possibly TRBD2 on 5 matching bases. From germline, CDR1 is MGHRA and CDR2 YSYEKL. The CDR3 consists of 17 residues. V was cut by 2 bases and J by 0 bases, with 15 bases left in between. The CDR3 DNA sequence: TGCGCCAGCAGCCAATTTTGGTGGGAGAGTAGCACAGATACGCAGTATTTT. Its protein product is CASSQFWWESSTDTQYF.

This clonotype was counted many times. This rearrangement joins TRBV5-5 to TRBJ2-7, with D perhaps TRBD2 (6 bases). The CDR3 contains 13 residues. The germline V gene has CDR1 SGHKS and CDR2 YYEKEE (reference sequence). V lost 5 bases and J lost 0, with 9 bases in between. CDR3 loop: CASRSGSSYEQYF. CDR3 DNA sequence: TGTGCCAGCAGGTCCGGGAGCTCCTACGAGCAGTACTTC.